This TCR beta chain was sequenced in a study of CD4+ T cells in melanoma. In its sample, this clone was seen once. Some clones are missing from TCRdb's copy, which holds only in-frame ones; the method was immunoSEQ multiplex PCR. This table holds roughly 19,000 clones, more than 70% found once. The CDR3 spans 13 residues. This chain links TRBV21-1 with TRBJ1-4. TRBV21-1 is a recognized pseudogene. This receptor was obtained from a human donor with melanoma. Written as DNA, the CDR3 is TGTGCCAGCAGCAGGGGCCGGGGTGGGAAACTGTTTTTT. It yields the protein CASSRGRGGKLFF.